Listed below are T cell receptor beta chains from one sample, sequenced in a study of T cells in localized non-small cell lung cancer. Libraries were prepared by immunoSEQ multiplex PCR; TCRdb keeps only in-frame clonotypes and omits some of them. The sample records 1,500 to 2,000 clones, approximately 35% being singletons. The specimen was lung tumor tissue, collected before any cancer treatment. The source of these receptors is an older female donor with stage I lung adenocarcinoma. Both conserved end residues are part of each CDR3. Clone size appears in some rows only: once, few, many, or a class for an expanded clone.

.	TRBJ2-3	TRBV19	CASSINRGLTDTQYF
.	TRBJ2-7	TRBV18	CASSPLPSTSSYEQYF
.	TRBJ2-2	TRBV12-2	CAWGTGLNTGELFF
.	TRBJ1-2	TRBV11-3	CASSYYRQTANYGYTF
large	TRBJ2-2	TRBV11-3	CASSQVREDTGELFF
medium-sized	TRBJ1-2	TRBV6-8	CASIRTRQGAGNYGYTF
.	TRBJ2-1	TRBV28	CASSLVGYNEQFF
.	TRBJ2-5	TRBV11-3	CASSPRQGWLAGGQETQYF
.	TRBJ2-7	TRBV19	CASALNRAGYEQYF
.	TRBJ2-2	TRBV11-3	CASSFRAENTGELFF
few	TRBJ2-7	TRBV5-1	CASSLDPGTGTREQYF
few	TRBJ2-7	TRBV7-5	CASSSGDTQSIQQYF
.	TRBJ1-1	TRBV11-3	CASSLEGARNTEAFF
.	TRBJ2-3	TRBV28	CAAYTLPTSGDTDTQYF
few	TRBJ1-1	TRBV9	CASRPRGENTEAFF
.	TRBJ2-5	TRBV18	CASSPLGQPGETQYF
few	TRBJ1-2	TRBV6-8	CASSYSQGADGYTF